This T cell receptor beta chain was documented in a study of graft-versus-host responses after intestinal transplantation. Study-wide background: Induction using anti-thymocyte globulin, followed by tacrolimus and steroids for two to three years, was given to all recipients.

Sequencing was performed with immunoSEQ multiplex PCR; in TCRdb, only in-frame clones are kept and a portion is missing. The repertoire consists of 90,000 to 120,000 clones, with 87% occurring once and the leading ten covering about 0.75%. V shed 5 bases and J shed 8 bases, with 18 bases lying between them. The CDR3 is made up of 14 amino acids. Germline lookup yields CDR1 MNHEY and CDR2 SMNVEV (reference sequence). With respect to this clone: Its matching antigen is unknown.

General observations from the study: Peak GvH clone levels in circulation were associated with early post-transplant HvG declines. Present in recipient marrow, GvH clones included some that appeared first in ileum or blood.

The specimen comprised unstimulated CD4+ T cells sorted from spleen or lymph node cells, sampled before transplant. V and J are TRBV27 and TRBJ1-1; D gene ambiguous. The source of this sequence is a human donor who was the organ donor for an intestinal transplant. The CDR3 protein is CASSQQRGNIEAFF. The CDR3, as DNA: TGTGCCAGCAGTCAACAGAGAGGGAACATCGAAGCTTTCTTT.